Below are 7 T cell receptor beta chains sequenced from a single sample in a study of OX40 agonist ivuxolimab in advanced cancers. The assay was immunoSEQ multiplex PCR, and TCRdb's table has in-frame clones only and misses some. Of approximately 72,000 clones listed, just over 85% are singletons. The material was CD4+ or CD8+ T cells sorted from blood, obtained in a trial of the OX40 agonist ivuxolimab. The source is an adult with an advanced solid tumor such as melanoma, head and neck, liver or kidney cancer.

This clone was found once. The chain employs TRBV4-3 and TRBJ1-4; D gene ambiguous. Germline-derived CDR1 and CDR2 are LGHNA and YSLEER. Trimming pared 0 bases from V and 0 bases from J, leaving 8 bases between. The CDR3 consists of 16 residues. This CDR3 is CASSQDELSTNEKLFF. The CDR3 region has the DNA TGCGCCAGCAGCCAAGACGAGCTTTCAACTAATGAAAAACTGTTTTTT.

This clone was seen only once. This chain links TRBV9 with TRBJ1-2; tentative D call: TRBD1 (5 bases). The V gene lost 3 bases and the J gene lost 2 bases, with 8 bases spanning the gap. The germline V gene encodes CDR1 SGDLS and CDR2 YYNGEE. The CDR3 is made up of 13 amino acids. This chain's CDR3 is CASSGGTNYGYTF. For the CDR3, the DNA is TGTGCCAGCAGCGGGGGCACCAACTATGGCTACACCTTC.

Regarding this clone: A much bigger clone sits one base away, suggesting this may be a read error. Distinct nucleotide sequences in the sample also encode this CDR3. The chain has TRBV6-6 and TRBJ2-7; D could derive from TRBD1 or TRBD2 (5 bases each). Between the trimmed V and J ends, which lost 5 bases and 3 bases, there was a span of 11 bases. CDR1 is MNHNY, CDR2 SVGAGI, per germline (reference sequence). The CDR3 contains 13 residues. The CDR3 loop reads CASSRDADYEQYF. As DNA, the CDR3 is TGTGCCAGCAGTCGGGACGCTGACTACGAGCAGTACTTC.

The gene calls are TRBV5-1 and TRBJ2-1, with a tentative D call TRBD2 (6 bases). This CDR3 is built from 16 residues. Trimming shortened V by 0 bases and J by 6 bases, and 16 bases separated the two germline ends. The germline CDR1 and CDR2 sequences are SGHRS and YFSETQ. The CDR3 region is CASSLGALASGNEQFF. Written as DNA, the CDR3 is TGCGCCAGCAGCTTGGGCGCGCTAGCGAGTGGCAATGAGCAGTTCTTC.

This clone was seen only once. The chain employs TRBV19 and TRBJ2-7; tentative D call: TRBD2 (6 bases). This CDR3 has 13 amino acids. The V end was cut by 7 bases, the J end by 0 bases, with 10 bases between. CDR1 and CDR2 (germline): LNHDA, SQIVND (reference sequence). CDR3 sequence (DNA): TGTGCCAGTACGGACGGGAGCTCCTACGAGCAGTACTTC. Translation: CASTDGSSYEQYF.

The chain links TRBV30 to TRBJ2-7, with TRBD2 matching over 8 bases. The CDR3 runs to 12 residues. Germline V gives CDR1 GTSNPN, CDR2 SVGIG (reference sequence). Trimming cost V 4 bases and J 6 bases; bases outside gene matches: 5. In DNA, the CDR3 is TGTGCCTGGACTCTAGCGGGCACCGAGCAGTACTTC. It codes for CAWTLAGTEQYF. Looking up the rest from reference TRBV30 and TRBJ2-7 gives the full variable domain: SQTIHQWPATLVQPVGSPLSLECTVEGTSNPNLYWYRQAAGRGLQLLFYSVGIGQISSEVPQNLSASRPQDRQFILSSKKLLLSDSGFYLCAWTLAGTEQYFGPGTRLTVT.

The chain uses TRBV27 and TRBJ2-1; 8 positions agree with TRBD1. Germline assignment: CDR1 MNHEY and CDR2 SMNVEV (reference sequence). This CDR3 contains 14 residues. Trimming cost V 6 bases and J 9 bases; bases outside gene matches: 10. CDR3 loop: CASRRQGSHLEQFF. The CDR3 region has the DNA TGTGCCAGCAGACGACAGGGGTCCCACCTTGAGCAGTTCTTC.